These 24 T cell receptor beta chains came from one sample sequenced in a study of human T cells and chemical hapten exposure. Sample time point: patch test 3, about 24 weeks after DPC sensitization. Treatment reported: therapeutic diphenylcyclopropenone sensitization with weekly scalp DPC. TCRdb analysed the RACE reads with MiXCR anew, one entry per CDR3 protein. The sample includes roughly 200,000 distinct CDR3 sequences, approximately 24% of them seen just once. The specimen comprised whole blood, sampled in connection with sensitization to the hapten diphenylcyclopropenone (DPC). Every receptor here comes from a woman aged 40-49 years with alopecia areata. Some clones in this sample may be carry-over from other donors' samples.

The chain employs TRBV20-1 and TRBJ2-1, with D possibly being TRBD2 (6 bases). The CDR3 is 14 amino acids. The V end was cut by 2 bases, the J end by 6 bases, with 14 bases between. CDR1 is DFQATT and CDR2 is SNEGSKA in the germline V gene (reference sequence). CDR3: CSARPRLVFNEQFF. The CDR3, as DNA: TGCAGTGCTAGACCCCGACTAGTTTTCAATGAGCAGTTCTTC.

This chain uses TRBV21-1 with TRBJ2-1; the table's D call TRBD2 went unverified against the DNA. TRBV21-1 represents a pseudogene. This CDR3 is built from 19 residues. CDR3 sequence reads: CASSNRKGLAESSYNEQFF. The DNA for the CDR3 is TGTGCCAGCAGCAACCGCAAGGGGCTAGCGGAAAGCTCCTACAATGAGCAGTTCTTC.

This clonotype has more than one count but fewer than ten. The V gene is TRBV7-9, the J gene TRBJ2-1; unclear D gene. The ends were cut back, 6 bases at V and 10 bases at J, with 10 bases in the middle. From germline, CDR1 is SEHNR and CDR2 FQNEAQ (reference sequence). CDR3 length equals 11 residues. The CDR3 here is CASSPFGEQFF. CDR3 in DNA: TGTGCCAGCAGTCCCTTCGGGGAGCAGTTCTTC.

In this sample, this clonotype turned up many times. The chain couples TRBV29-1 to TRBJ2-7, with TRBD1 matching 9 bases. The CDR3 extends over 12 amino acids. Germline V gives CDR1 SQVTM, CDR2 ANQGSEA. The J segment lost 5 bases and the V segment lost 4 bases, leaving 3 bases of the junction unmatched. The CDR3 loop reads CSVVGQGHEQYF. In DNA form, the CDR3 reads TGCAGCGTTGTGGGACAGGGCCACGAGCAGTACTTC.

This clonotype was counted only a few times. This chain connects TRBV6-2 or TRBV6-3 to TRBJ2-6; D gene uncertain. Germline-derived CDR1 and CDR2 are MNHEY and SVGEGT. Trimming pared 5 bases from V and 0 bases from J, leaving 5 bases between. The CDR3 loop spans 14 amino acids. CDR3 protein: CASSDTSGANVLTF. The CDR3 DNA reads TGTGCCAGCAGTGACACCTCTGGGGCCAACGTCCTGACTTTC.

V gene TRBV10-3 combines with J gene TRBJ1-3; D ambiguous. Germline V gives CDR1 ENHRY, CDR2 SYGVKD. The CDR3 spans 16 residues. V was pared by 3 bases and J by 0 bases, with 12 bases between. The CDR3 coding sequence is TGTGCCATCAGTGAACGAAGCCTCAGCTCTGGAAACACCATATATTTT. Residues: CAISERSLSSGNTIYF.

A few counts support this clonotype. For the CDR3, the DNA is TGTGCCAGCAGCCAAGATACGAGCGGGAGGGCCGTTGAGCAGTTCTTC. Its protein is CASSQDTSGRAVEQFF. The rearrangement uses TRBV4-2 and TRBJ2-1; 10 bases match TRBD2. The germline V gene encodes CDR1 LGHNA and CDR2 YNFKEQ. V lost 0 bases, J lost 9 bases, and 8 bases stayed unmatched. This CDR3 contains 16 residues.

A few counts support this clonotype. The chain employs TRBV7-2 and TRBJ1-6; tentatively, D is TRBD1 (5 bases). There are 12 residues in the CDR3. Trimming took off 0 bases at V and 11 bases at J, with 5 bases between the two ends. Germline V gene sequence: CDR1 SGHTA, CDR2 FQGNSA. CDR3 region: CASSLAGAPLHF. DNA for the CDR3: TGTGCCAGCAGCTTAGCAGGGGCACCCCTCCACTTT.

In its sample, this clonotype was seen once. V and J are TRBV9 and TRBJ1-1; no definite D call. Germline CDR1 SGDLS, CDR2 YYNGEE. V lost 2 bases and J lost 5, with 10 bases in between. This CDR3 has 13 residues. For the CDR3, the DNA is TGTGCCAGCAGCGTTTATGACGGAACTGAAGCTTTCTTT. Translated: CASSVYDGTEAFF.

This clonotype was observed a few times. The rearrangement joins TRBV7-2 to TRBJ2-5; the match to TRBD1 covers 11 bases. This CDR3 region has 16 residues. The V and J ends lost 0 bases and 4 bases, in that order; junction bases with no gene match: 4. The germline V gene encodes CDR1 SGHTA and CDR2 FQGNSA. The DNA for the CDR3 is TGTGCCAGCAGCTTAGCGGGACAGGGGGAGGGAGAGACCCAGTACTTC. It translates to CASSLAGQGEGETQYF.

This clonotype was counted many times. This chain connects TRBV29-1 to TRBJ2-3; D gene ambiguous. This CDR3 region has 11 residues. V was cut by 4 bases and J by 3 bases, with 5 bases left in between. CDR1 and CDR2 (germline): SQVTM, ANQGSEA. The CDR3 DNA reads TGCAGCGTTGCTGGGACAGATACGCAGTATTTT. Translated, it gives CSVAGTDTQYF.

This clonotype has more than one count but fewer than ten. This chain connects TRBV10-3 to TRBJ2-7; 8 positions match TRBD1. Germline CDR1 and CDR2: ENHRY and SYGVKD. CDR3 length: 11 amino acids. V lost 6 bases and J lost 6; bases outside the gene matches: 1. Written as DNA, the CDR3 is TGTGCCATCAGACAGGGGGTCGAGCAGTACTTC. Its translation is CAIRQGVEQYF.

This clonotype was seen more than once but under ten times. The chain carries TRBV10-3 and TRBJ2-3; D not resolved. The CDR3 totals 15 residues. V was clipped by 0 bases and J by 3 bases, with 10 bases between them. The V gene's germline CDR1 is ENHRY and CDR2 SYGVKD. Written as DNA, the CDR3 is TGTGCCATCAGTGAGTCAAGCGACCCAACAGATACGCAGTATTTT. Amino acid sequence: CAISESSDPTDTQYF.

This clonotype turned up a few times. The genes are TRBV4-2 and TRBJ2-3, with D maybe TRBD1 (8 bases). Deletions cut 10 bases from V and 6 bases from J, with 14 bases between. Germline V gene data show CDR1 as LGHNA and CDR2 as YNFKEQ. This CDR3 comprises 12 residues. DNA for the CDR3: TGTGCCACTACAGGGGGAGGGGATACGCAGTATTTT. Translated, it gives CATTGGGDTQYF.

This rearrangement joins TRBV15 to TRBJ2-1; possibly TRBD1 for D (5 bases). This CDR3 spans 16 amino acids. Trimming shortened V by 0 bases and J by 2 bases, and 11 bases separated the two germline ends. Germline V gene data show CDR1 as LNHNV and CDR2 as YYDKDF (reference sequence). CDR3 amino acids: CATSRDPTGTYNEQFF. The CDR3 DNA reads TGTGCCACCAGCAGAGACCCCACAGGAACCTACAATGAGCAGTTCTTC. Supplemented by reference TRBV15 and TRBJ2-1, the full variable domain reads DAMVIQNPRYQVTQFGKPVTLSCSQTLNHNVMYWYQQKSSQAPKLLFHYYDKDFNNEADTPDNFQSRRPNTSFCFLDIRSPGLGDTAMYLCATSRDPTGTYNEQFFGPGTRLTVL.

This clonotype was seen only a few times. The genes are TRBV25-1 and TRBJ2-3; unclear D gene. In germline, CDR1 is MGHDK, CDR2 SYGVNS. CDR3 size: 13 residues. V was clipped by 5 bases and J by 4 bases, with 10 bases between them. CDR3 sequence (DNA): TGTGCCAGCAGTCGCCAAGGTGCAGATACGCAGTATTTT. It codes for CASSRQGADTQYF.

The chain recombines TRBV6-2 or TRBV6-3 with TRBJ1-2, with D perhaps matching TRBD1 (5 bases). The length of the CDR3 is 13 residues. The germline CDR1 and CDR2 sequences are MNHEY and SVGEGT. Between the trimmed V and J ends, which lost 10 bases and 3 bases, there was a span of 15 bases. The CDR3: CATRWGTHYGYTF. The CDR3 nucleotides read TGTGCCACCAGGTGGGGGACCCACTATGGCTACACCTTC.

In DNA form, the CDR3 reads TGCGCCAGCAGCCAATGGGCTAGCGGGAGCGGCACCGGGGAGCTGTTTTTT. Translating it yields CASSQWASGSGTGELFF. This chain uses TRBV4-3 with TRBJ2-2; 10 positions agree with TRBD2. V shed 2 bases, J shed 4 bases, and the junction held 7 bases outside the gene matches. This CDR3 spans 17 amino acids. CDR1 is LGHNA and CDR2 is YSLEER in the germline V gene.

J is TRBJ2-7 and V is TRBV28; no clear D gene. V gave up 6 bases and J gave up 2 bases, with 11 bases separating them. The CDR3 is 13 residues long. Germline V gene lookup returns CDR1 MDHEN and CDR2 SYDVKM. The CDR3 spells CASREPLTYEQYF. In nucleotides, the CDR3 is TGTGCCAGCAGGGAGCCACTTACCTACGAGCAGTACTTC.

The rearrangement uses TRBV6-2 or TRBV6-3 and TRBJ2-7; TRBD1 matches 10 bases. Germline trimming cut 7 bases from V and 6 bases from J; bases unmatched to any gene: 9. Germline V gene sequence: CDR1 MNHEY, CDR2 SVGEGT. This CDR3 is built from 14 residues. The CDR3 reads CASILGTGVVEQYF. The CDR3 nucleotides are TGTGCCAGCATCCTTGGGACAGGGGTGGTCGAGCAGTACTTC.

This chain uses TRBV28 with TRBJ2-1; 9 nucleotides line up with TRBD2. V lost 4 bases to trimming and J lost 6 bases; unmatched junction nucleotides: 7. This CDR3 comprises 15 residues. Germline CDR1 reads MDHEN; CDR2 reads SYDVKM. The chain's CDR3 is CASSSLAGVGNEQFF. In DNA form, the CDR3 reads TGTGCCAGCAGTTCCTTAGCGGGAGTGGGCAATGAGCAGTTCTTC. Filled out from reference TRBV28 and TRBJ2-1, the complete variable domain reads DVKVTQSSRYLVKRTGEKVFLECVQDMDHENMFWYRQDPGLGLRLIYFSYDVKMKEKGDIPEGYSVSREKKERFSLILESASTNQTSMYLCASSSLAGVGNEQFFGPGTRLTVL.

The chain couples TRBV7-9 to TRBJ2-1; weak D call: TRBD1 (6 bases). The germline gives CDR1 SEHNR, CDR2 FQNEAQ (reference sequence). CDR3 length: 13 residues. The V and J ends lost 5 bases and 2 bases respectively, with 7 bases between them. The CDR3 spells CASSGQTYNEQFF. DNA of the CDR3: TGTGCCAGCAGCGGACAGACCTACAATGAGCAGTTCTTC.

This clonotype was seen a few times. This sequence joins TRBV29-1 and TRBJ2-7, with no clear D. This CDR3 region has 13 residues. Looked up from germline, CDR1 is SQVTM and CDR2 is ANQGSEA. Deletions cut 4 bases from V and 2 bases from J, with 12 bases between. The CDR3 spells CSVARRQTYEQYF. The CDR3 coding sequence is TGCAGCGTTGCCAGGCGGCAGACCTACGAGCAGTACTTC.

This chain connects TRBV20-1 to TRBJ2-2; TRBD1 aligns across 7 bases. The germline CDR1 and CDR2 sequences are DFQATT and SNEGSKA (reference sequence). V dropped 2 bases and J dropped 3; count of bases not matched to a gene: 6. CDR3 length: 15 amino acids. The chain's CDR3 is CSARSPGGYTGELFF. CDR3 DNA sequence: TGCAGTGCTAGATCCCCAGGGGGTTACACCGGGGAGCTGTTTTTT.